Listed here are 27 T cell receptor beta chains from one sample, sequenced in a study of blood T cells in healthy people across ages (dated by TCRdb to the mid-2010s). Libraries came from 5' RACE. Sequencing used an Illumina HiSeq 2500. The second PCR ran for about 7 to 11 cycles and used a J-beta primer mix along with a sample-barcoded 5' primer. TCRdb reprocessing: public reads trimmed at Q25 with fastp, clones called with MiXCR, in-frame beta chains kept. Rows are combined by CDR3 protein, so each entry shows the most common genes and DNA. The table for this sample lists 920,000 or so distinct CDR3 sequences; less than 50% of them were counted only once. The leading ten clones occupy around 18% of the sample. Sample: blood. These receptors were taken from a woman aged 60-75 years in good health.

V gene TRBV28 combines with J gene TRBJ2-1; 7 positions match TRBD2. The J call may not be correct, given that the DNA end is closer to TRBJ2-7. The germline CDR1 and CDR2 sequences are MDHEN and SYDVKM. The CDR3 sequence is 15 residues long. The chain's CDR3 is CASRPLADSYNEQYF. DNA for the CDR3: TGTGCCAGCAGGCCCCTAGCGGACTCCTACAATGAGCAGTACTTC.

The chain is built from TRBV5-1 and TRBJ2-1, with D tentatively TRBD2 (6 bases). This CDR3 is 17 amino acids long. Germline V gives CDR1 SGHRS, CDR2 YFSETQ. Trimming stripped 3 bases from V and 2 bases from J, with 18 bases between. CDR3 coding DNA: TGCGCCAGCAGCTGGGCTCCGGGACTTACTACCTACAATGAGCAGTTCTTC. This translates into CASSWAPGLTTYNEQFF. The whole variable domain, filled in from reference TRBV5-1 and TRBJ2-1, reads KAGVTQTPRYLIKTRGQQVTLSCSPISGHRSVSWYQQTPGQGLQFLFEYFSETQRNKGNFPGRFSGRQFSNSRSEMNVSTLELGDSALYLCASSWAPGLTTYNEQFFGPGTRLTVL.

V is TRBV10-3 and J is TRBJ2-1; TRBD1 might be the D (7 bases). The V end was cut by 4 bases, the J end by 10 bases, with 26 bases between. CDR1 is ENHRY, CDR2 SYGVKD, per germline. The CDR3 has 17 residues. The CDR3, as DNA: TGTGCCATCAGTGGTCCTCTGGAGGGGGCGTGGTTCATGGAGCAGTTCTTC. Amino acid sequence: CAISGPLEGAWFMEQFF.

The chain joins TRBV4-1 to TRBJ2-1, with 8 bases identical to TRBD2. CDR3 length: 14 amino acids. Germline loops: CDR1 MGHRA, CDR2 YSYEKL. V was pared by 2 bases and J by 8 bases, with 5 bases of the junction left unmatched. The CDR3, as DNA: TGCGCCAGCAGCCAAACAGCGGGAGTGGATGAGCAGTTCTTC. It codes for CASSQTAGVDEQFF.

This clonotype was picked up a small number of times. The chain is built from TRBV3-1 and TRBJ2-7, with 8 bases matching TRBD2. The CDR3 contains 16 residues. V lost 4 bases and J lost 4; bases outside the gene matches: 12. In germline, CDR1 is LGHDT, CDR2 YNNKEL (reference sequence). CDR3 protein: CASSPDFSGIPYEQYF. The CDR3 DNA reads TGTGCCAGCAGCCCCGATTTTAGCGGGATACCTTACGAGCAGTACTTC.

The chain is built from TRBV7-9 and TRBJ2-3; possibly TRBD2 for D (5 bases). Trimming stripped 7 bases from V and 3 bases from J, with 14 bases between. This CDR3 is 14 amino acids long. Looked up from germline, CDR1 is SEHNR and CDR2 is FQNEAQ (reference sequence). CDR3 region: CASTGGVGTDTQYF. The CDR3 DNA sequence: TGTGCCAGCACCGGAGGAGTTGGTACAGATACGCAGTATTTT.

This clonotype has a handful of counts. The chain recombines TRBV27 with TRBJ1-2; maybe TRBD1 (5 bases). Per germline, CDR1 MNHEY and CDR2 SMNVEV (reference sequence). V dropped 5 bases and J dropped 5 bases, with 12 bases sitting between them. CDR3 length: 13 amino acids. The CDR3, as DNA: TGTGCCAGCAGTCCCCATGAGGGGTATGGCTACACCTTC. Its translation is CASSPHEGYGYTF.

The genes are TRBV3-1 and TRBJ2-3; weak D call: TRBD2 (5 bases). V lost 4 bases and J lost 2, with 16 bases in between. Germline values: CDR1 LGHDT, CDR2 YNNKEL (reference sequence). The CDR3 has 16 amino acids. For the CDR3, the DNA is TGTGCCAGCAGCCCCTCCGAGGTCGGACTCACAGATACGCAGTATTTT. Protein product: CASSPSEVGLTDTQYF.

The chain joins TRBV4-1 to TRBJ2-3, with TRBD1 matching 7 bases. This CDR3 is built from 19 residues. Trimming removed 6 bases from V and 0 bases from J; junction bases left unmatched: 18. Germline V gives CDR1 MGHRA, CDR2 YSYEKL. CDR3 bases: TGCGCCAGCAGTCGAACTGACGTTGGGACAGTCGGGAGCACAGATACGCAGTATTTT. This translates into CASSRTDVGTVGSTDTQYF.

This chain joins TRBV12-5 and TRBJ2-1, with TRBD2 identical over 11 bases. V was pared by 7 bases and J by 0 bases, with 5 bases of the junction left unmatched. Germline CDR1 is LGHNT and CDR2 is FRNRAP. The CDR3 contains 16 residues. CDR3 bases: TGTGCTAGTGAACTAGCGGGAGTCTCCTCCTACAATGAGCAGTTCTTC. This codes for CASELAGVSSYNEQFF.

This clonotype appeared a few times. This chain joins TRBV29-1 and TRBJ2-3; 10 positions agree with TRBD1. The CDR3 is made up of 15 amino acids. Germline V lookup: CDR1 SQVTM, CDR2 ANQGSEA. V was clipped by 3 bases and J by 2 bases; unmatched bases: 5. Here the CDR3 DNA reads TGCAGCGTTGATTGGGGACAGGGGATCACAGATACGCAGTATTTT. Translating it yields CSVDWGQGITDTQYF.

In this sample, this clonotype turned up once. In DNA form, the CDR3 reads TGTGCCAGCAGGATCGGGATGAGCGAGCAGTACTTC. This gives the protein CASRIGMSEQYF. V usage is TRBV2 and J usage is TRBJ2-5; a weak D match, TRBD2 (5 bases). The J call may be faulty, since TRBJ2-7 better matches the DNA end. The CDR3 is 12 amino acids. CDR1 and CDR2 from the germline V gene are SNHLY and FYNNEI.

Comment on this clonotype: This may arise from a read error, as a much more abundant clone is one base away. The gene calls are TRBV10-3 and TRBJ2-5; tentatively, D is TRBD1 (5 bases). This CDR3 has 14 residues. V gave up 6 bases and J gave up 5 bases, with 16 bases separating them. In germline, CDR1 is ENHRY, CDR2 SYGVKD. This chain's CDR3 is CAIRASRARETQYF. The CDR3 DNA is TGTGCCATCAGGGCGAGCAGGGCCCGCGAGACCCAGTACTTC.

The rearrangement uses TRBV19 and TRBJ2-5; 7 bases agree with TRBD2. With 6 bases clipped from V and 4 bases from J, the junction kept 8 bases outside the gene matches. The germline gives CDR1 LNHDA, CDR2 SQIVND (reference sequence). CDR3 length: 14 residues. In DNA form, the CDR3 reads TGTGCCAGTAGCGCGGGAGTAGGGTCAGAGACCCAGTACTTC. Its protein product is CASSAGVGSETQYF.

This clonotype was detected only a few times. DNA for the CDR3: TGTGCCAGCAGTCTAATAGGAACCGGGACAGTAGGCAATCAGCCCCAGCATTTT. Protein: CASSLIGTGTVGNQPQHF. The gene calls are TRBV28 and TRBJ1-5; 7 bases match TRBD1. Germline values: CDR1 MDHEN, CDR2 SYDVKM. This CDR3 comprises 18 residues. Trimming cost V 5 bases and J 2 bases; bases outside gene matches: 15. The variable domain in full, completed from reference TRBV28 and TRBJ1-5, reads DVKVTQSSRYLVKRTGEKVFLECVQDMDHENMFWYRQDPGLGLRLIYFSYDVKMKEKGDIPEGYSVSREKKERFSLILESASTNQTSMYLCASSLIGTGTVGNQPQHFGDGTRLSIL.

The gene calls are TRBV27 and TRBJ2-1; the D gene is possibly TRBD1 (6 bases). This CDR3 spans 13 amino acids. Germline V gene sequence: CDR1 MNHEY, CDR2 SMNVEV (reference sequence). Trimming removed 10 bases at V and 7 bases at J, with 17 bases between. The CDR3 is CAILSQGRNEQFF. CDR3 nucleotides: TGTGCCATCCTATCCCAGGGGCGTAATGAGCAGTTCTTC.

This CDR3 is CASSQDRMEARWYEQFF. The CDR3 DNA sequence: TGTGCCAGCAGCCAAGATCGTATGGAGGCTAGATGGTATGAGCAGTTCTTC. V gene TRBV3-1 combines with J gene TRBJ2-1; possible D gene TRBD2, 5 bases. This CDR3 is 17 amino acids long. Trimming left V 0 bases short and J 8 bases short, with 20 bases between. Germline CDR1 and CDR2: LGHDT and YNNKEL (reference sequence).

The chain employs TRBV29-1 and TRBJ1-2; D not resolved. CDR1 is SQVTM and CDR2 is ANQGSEA in the germline V gene. CDR3 length equals 11 residues. With 4 bases removed from V and 4 bases from J, the gap between germline ends came to 7 bases. The CDR3 protein is CSVVEAYGYTF. The CDR3 DNA reads as TGCAGCGTTGTAGAGGCCTATGGCTACACCTTC.

The chain couples TRBV27 to TRBJ2-3, with 7 nucleotides matching TRBD2. V was clipped by 0 bases and J by 1 base; unmatched bases: 7. Looked up from germline, CDR1 is MNHEY and CDR2 is SMNVEV (reference sequence). The CDR3 has 17 residues. The CDR3 is CASSLSGGRPRTDTQYF. The CDR3 DNA reads as TGTGCCAGCAGTTTATCAGGCGGGAGACCCCGCACAGATACGCAGTATTTT.

The rearrangement links TRBV9 to TRBJ2-1, with 13 positions matching TRBD2. V shed 3 bases and J 0 bases; nucleotides not matched to a gene: 12. CDR1 is SGDLS and CDR2 is YYNGEE in the germline V gene. The CDR3 totals 20 residues. The CDR3 is CASSALRTSGSRGSYNEQFF. The CDR3 DNA is TGTGCCAGCAGCGCCTTGAGGACTAGCGGGAGCAGGGGCTCCTACAATGAGCAGTTCTTC.

Only a few counts were recorded for this clonotype. This chain connects TRBV7-9 to TRBJ1-5; D is possibly TRBD1 (5 bases). V dropped 4 bases and J dropped 4 bases, with 8 bases sitting between them. CDR3 size: 13 residues. Germline-derived CDR1 and CDR2 are SEHNR and FQNEAQ (reference sequence). The CDR3, as DNA: TGTGCCAGCAGCTCCAGACAGAATCAGCCCCAGCATTTT. Translated: CASSSRQNQPQHF.

This clonotype turned up a few times. The chain joins TRBV12-3 or TRBV12-4 to TRBJ1-4; D may be TRBD1 (6 bases). The CDR3 spans 16 residues. Trimming shortened V by 6 bases and J by 2 bases, and 16 bases separated the two germline ends. The CDR3 nucleotides are TGTGCCAGCAGACCCACAGGGATAAATACTAATGAAAAACTGTTTTTT. As protein: CASRPTGINTNEKLFF.

This clonotype was picked up a small number of times. The CDR3 spells CASTMLANSSYEQYF. In nucleotides, the CDR3 is TGTGCCAGCACCATGCTAGCGAACAGCTCCTACGAGCAGTACTTC. This chain joins TRBV28 and TRBJ2-7; D may be TRBD2 (6 bases). V gave up 7 bases and J gave up 0 bases, with 16 bases separating them. CDR3 length equals 15 residues. From germline, CDR1 is MDHEN and CDR2 SYDVKM.

This clonotype occurred many times. Written as DNA, the CDR3 is TGCGCCAGCAGCTTCGGCGGGTCTAGCGGGAGATTGAATGAGCAGTTCTTC. Its protein product is CASSFGGSSGRLNEQFF. This chain links TRBV5-1 with TRBJ2-1; 10 nucleotides align to TRBD2. The CDR3 length is 17 residues. Germline CDR1 reads SGHRS; CDR2 reads YFSETQ. V dropped 2 bases and J dropped 7; count of bases not matched to a gene: 12.

The chain carries TRBV4-2 and TRBJ2-5; TRBD2 aligns across 7 bases. CDR1 LGHNA and CDR2 YNFKEQ come from the germline V gene. CDR3 length equals 16 residues. The trim removed 0 bases at V and 1 base at J, leaving 5 bases unmatched. CDR3: CASSQDWEGLQETQYF. CDR3 coding DNA: TGTGCCAGCAGCCAAGATTGGGAGGGCCTCCAAGAGACCCAGTACTTC.

This chain joins TRBV9 and TRBJ1-2; 7 bases agree with TRBD1. The CDR3 covers 16 residues. V gave up 4 bases and J gave up 8 bases; unmatched junction bases: 17. The germline CDR1 and CDR2 sequences are SGDLS and YYNGEE. The CDR3 is CASSPGTDGWGGGYTF. CDR3 DNA: TGTGCCAGCAGCCCCGGGACAGACGGCTGGGGTGGAGGCTACACCTTC.

V usage is TRBV27 and J usage is TRBJ2-4; 8 bases fit TRBD2. The V segment lost 0 bases and the J segment 0 bases; nucleotides outside the gene matches: 16. Per germline, CDR1 MNHEY and CDR2 SMNVEV (reference sequence). The CDR3 has 21 residues. The CDR3 region is CASSLSPPLGGGMIAKNIQYF. The CDR3 bases are TGTGCCAGCAGTTTATCCCCCCCTCTGGGCGGGGGGATGATAGCCAAAAACATTCAGTACTTC.